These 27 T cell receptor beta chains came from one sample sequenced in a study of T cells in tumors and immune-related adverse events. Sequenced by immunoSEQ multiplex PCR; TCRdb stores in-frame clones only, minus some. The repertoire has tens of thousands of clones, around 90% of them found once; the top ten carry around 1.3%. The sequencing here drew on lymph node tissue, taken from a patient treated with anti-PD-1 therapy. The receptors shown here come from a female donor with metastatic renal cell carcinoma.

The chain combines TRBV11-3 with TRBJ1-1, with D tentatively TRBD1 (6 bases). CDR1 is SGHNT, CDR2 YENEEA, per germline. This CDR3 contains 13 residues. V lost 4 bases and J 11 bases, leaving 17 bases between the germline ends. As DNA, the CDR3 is TGTGCCAGCAGCTCAGGGGTAGCCAAGACGGCTTTCTTT. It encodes CASSSGVAKTAFF.

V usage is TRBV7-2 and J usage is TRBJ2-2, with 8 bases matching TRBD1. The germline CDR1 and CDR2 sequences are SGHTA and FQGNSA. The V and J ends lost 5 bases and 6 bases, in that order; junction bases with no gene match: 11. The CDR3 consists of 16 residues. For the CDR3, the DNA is TGTGCCAGCAGCCCCTGGACAGGGCGGAGGGCCGGGGAGCTGTTTTTT. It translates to CASSPWTGRRAGELFF.

The CDR3 bases are TGTGCCAGCAGCCCGGGGATTGGTCCCTACGAGCAGTACTTC. It translates to CASSPGIGPYEQYF. J is TRBJ2-7 and V is TRBV9; a possible D gene is TRBD2 (5 bases). V was pared by 4 bases and J by 2 bases, with 13 bases between. In germline, CDR1 is SGDLS, CDR2 YYNGEE. The CDR3 extends over 14 amino acids. Filled out from reference TRBV9 and TRBJ2-7, the complete variable domain reads DSGVTQTPKHLITATGQRVTLRCSPRSGDLSVYWYQQSLDQGLQFLIQYYNGEERAKGNILERFSAQQFPDLHSELNLSSLELGDSALYFCASSPGIGPYEQYFGPGTRLTVT.

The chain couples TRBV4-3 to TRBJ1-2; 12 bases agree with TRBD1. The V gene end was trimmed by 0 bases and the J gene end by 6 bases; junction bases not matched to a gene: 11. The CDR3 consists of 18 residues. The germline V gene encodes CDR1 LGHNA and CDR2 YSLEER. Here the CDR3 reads CASSQDPGQGAQANGYTF. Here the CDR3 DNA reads TGCGCCAGCAGCCAAGACCCGGGACAGGGGGCGCAAGCTAATGGCTACACCTTC.

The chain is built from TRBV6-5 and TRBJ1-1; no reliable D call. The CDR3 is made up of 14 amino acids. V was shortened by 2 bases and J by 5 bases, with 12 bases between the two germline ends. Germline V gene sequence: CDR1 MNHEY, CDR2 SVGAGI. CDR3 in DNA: TGTGCCAGCAGTTACGATGGGCTGCCGACTGAAGCTTTCTTT. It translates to CASSYDGLPTEAFF.

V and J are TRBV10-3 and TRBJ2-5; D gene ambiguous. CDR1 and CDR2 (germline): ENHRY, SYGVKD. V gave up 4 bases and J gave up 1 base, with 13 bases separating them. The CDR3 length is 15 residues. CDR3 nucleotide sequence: TGTGCCATCAGTGCGTCGGGTGCGGCCCAAGAGACCCAGTACTTC. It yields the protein CAISASGAAQETQYF.

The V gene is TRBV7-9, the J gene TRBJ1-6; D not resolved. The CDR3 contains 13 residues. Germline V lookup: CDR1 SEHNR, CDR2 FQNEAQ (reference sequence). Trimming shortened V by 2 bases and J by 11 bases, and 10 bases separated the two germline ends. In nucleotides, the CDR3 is TGTGCCAGCAGCTTATATGGGGAACCACCCCTCCACTTT. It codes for CASSLYGEPPLHF.

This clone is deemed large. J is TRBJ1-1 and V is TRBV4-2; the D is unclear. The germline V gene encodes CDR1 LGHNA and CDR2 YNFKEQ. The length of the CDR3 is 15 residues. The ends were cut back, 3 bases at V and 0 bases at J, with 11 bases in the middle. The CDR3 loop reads CASSHLQRMNTEAFF. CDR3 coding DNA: TGTGCCAGCAGCCACCTACAGCGAATGAACACTGAAGCTTTCTTT.

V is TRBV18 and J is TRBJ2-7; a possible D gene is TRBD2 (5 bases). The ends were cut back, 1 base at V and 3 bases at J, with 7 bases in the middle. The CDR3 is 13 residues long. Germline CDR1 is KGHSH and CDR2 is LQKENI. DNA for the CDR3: TGTGCCAGCTCACCACGGGGAGACTACGAGCAGTACTTC. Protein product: CASSPRGDYEQYF.

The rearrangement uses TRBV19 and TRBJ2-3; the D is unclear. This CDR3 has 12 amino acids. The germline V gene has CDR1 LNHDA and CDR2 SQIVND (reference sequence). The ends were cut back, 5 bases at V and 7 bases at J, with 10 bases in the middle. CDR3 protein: CASSSKVYTQYF. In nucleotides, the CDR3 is TGTGCCAGTAGTTCTAAGGTGTATACGCAGTATTTT.

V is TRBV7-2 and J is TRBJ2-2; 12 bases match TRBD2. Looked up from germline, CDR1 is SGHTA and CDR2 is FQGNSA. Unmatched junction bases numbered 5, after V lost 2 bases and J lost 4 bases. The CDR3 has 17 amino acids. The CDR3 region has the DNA TGTGCCAGCAGCTTAAGACTAGCGGGGGCGGGCACCGGGGAGCTGTTTTTT. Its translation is CASSLRLAGAGTGELFF. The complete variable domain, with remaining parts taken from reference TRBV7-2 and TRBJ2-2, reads GAGVSQSPSNKVTEKGKDVELRCDPISGHTALYWYRQSLGQGLEFLIYFQGNSAPDKSGLPSDRFSAERTGGSVSTLTIQRTQQEDSAVYLCASSLRLAGAGTGELFFGEGSRLTVL.

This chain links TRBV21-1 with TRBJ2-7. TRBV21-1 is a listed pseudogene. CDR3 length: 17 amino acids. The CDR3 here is CASSKGGPTPPRVEQYF. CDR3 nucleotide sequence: TGTGCCAGCAGCAAAGGCGGCCCTACTCCTCCTAGGGTCGAGCAGTACTTC.

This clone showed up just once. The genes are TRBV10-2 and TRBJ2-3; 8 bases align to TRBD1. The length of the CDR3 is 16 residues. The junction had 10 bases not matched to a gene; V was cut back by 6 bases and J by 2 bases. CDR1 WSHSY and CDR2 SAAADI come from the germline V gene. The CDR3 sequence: CASSPGAGGFTDTQYF. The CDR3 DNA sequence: TGCGCCAGCAGCCCCGGTGCAGGGGGCTTCACAGATACGCAGTATTTT.

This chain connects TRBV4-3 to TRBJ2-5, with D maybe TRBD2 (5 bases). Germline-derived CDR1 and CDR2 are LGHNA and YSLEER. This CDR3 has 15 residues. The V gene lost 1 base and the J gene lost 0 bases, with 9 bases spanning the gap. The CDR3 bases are TGCGCCAGCAGCCAAGGGACCGGGGACCAAGAGACCCAGTACTTC. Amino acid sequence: CASSQGTGDQETQYF.

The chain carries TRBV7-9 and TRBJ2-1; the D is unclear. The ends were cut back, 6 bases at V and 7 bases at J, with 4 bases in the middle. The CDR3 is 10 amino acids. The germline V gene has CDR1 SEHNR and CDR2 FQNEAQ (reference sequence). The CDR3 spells CASSQNEQFF. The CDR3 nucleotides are TGTGCCAGCAGTCAGAATGAGCAGTTCTTC.

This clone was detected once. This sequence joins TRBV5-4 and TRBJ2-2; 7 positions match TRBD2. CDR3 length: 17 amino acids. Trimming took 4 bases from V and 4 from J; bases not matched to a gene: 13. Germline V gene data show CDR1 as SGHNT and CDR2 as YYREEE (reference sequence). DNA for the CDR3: TGTGCCAGCAGCCAAGAAAGGCTAGCGGCGAGCACCGGGGAGCTGTTTTTT. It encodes CASSQERLAASTGELFF.

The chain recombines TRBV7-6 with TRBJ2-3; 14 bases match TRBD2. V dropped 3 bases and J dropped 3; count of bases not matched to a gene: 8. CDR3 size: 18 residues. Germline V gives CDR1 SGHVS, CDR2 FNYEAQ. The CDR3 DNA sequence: TGTGCCAGCAGCTTCGGACTAGCGGGAGGACAGAAGACAGATACGCAGTATTTT. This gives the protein CASSFGLAGGQKTDTQYF.

The CDR3 protein is CASSELGSSAAVETQYF. As DNA, the CDR3 is TGTGCCAGCAGTGAACTGGGCTCCTCCGCAGCCGTAGAGACCCAGTACTTC. V is TRBV6-1 and J is TRBJ2-5; D not resolved. This CDR3 has 17 residues. V gave up 2 bases and J gave up 4 bases, with 20 bases separating them. Germline V lookup: CDR1 MNHNS, CDR2 SASEGT.

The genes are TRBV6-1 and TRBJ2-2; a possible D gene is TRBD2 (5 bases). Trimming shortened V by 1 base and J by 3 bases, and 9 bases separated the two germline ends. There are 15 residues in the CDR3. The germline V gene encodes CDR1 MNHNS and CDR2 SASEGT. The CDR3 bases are TGTGCCAGCAGTGAAGAAACGGGATACACCGGGGAGCTGTTTTTT. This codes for CASSEETGYTGELFF.

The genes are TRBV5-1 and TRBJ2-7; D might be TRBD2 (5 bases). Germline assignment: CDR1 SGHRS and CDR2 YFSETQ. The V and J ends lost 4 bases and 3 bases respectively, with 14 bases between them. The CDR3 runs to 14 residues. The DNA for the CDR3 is TGCGCCAGCAGCCCAAGCGGAGCCTTCTACGAGCAGTACTTC. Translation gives CASSPSGAFYEQYF.

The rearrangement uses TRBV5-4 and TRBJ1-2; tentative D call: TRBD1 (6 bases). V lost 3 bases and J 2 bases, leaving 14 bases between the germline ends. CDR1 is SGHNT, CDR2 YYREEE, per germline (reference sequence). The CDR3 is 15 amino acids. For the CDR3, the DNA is TGTGCCAGCAGCTGGTGGACAGCTTCGAACTATGGCTACACCTTC. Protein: CASSWWTASNYGYTF. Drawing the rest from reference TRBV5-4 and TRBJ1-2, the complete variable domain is ETGVTQSPTHLIKTRGQQVTLRCSSQSGHNTVSWYQQALGQGPQFIFQYYREEENGRGNFPPRFSGLQFPNYSSELNVNALELDDSALYLCASSWWTASNYGYTFGSGTRLTVV.

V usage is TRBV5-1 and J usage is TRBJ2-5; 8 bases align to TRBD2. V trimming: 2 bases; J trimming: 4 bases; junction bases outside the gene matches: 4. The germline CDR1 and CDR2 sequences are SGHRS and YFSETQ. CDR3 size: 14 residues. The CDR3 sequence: CASSFGTRRETQYF. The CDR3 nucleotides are TGCGCCAGCAGCTTTGGGACTAGGAGAGAGACCCAGTACTTC.

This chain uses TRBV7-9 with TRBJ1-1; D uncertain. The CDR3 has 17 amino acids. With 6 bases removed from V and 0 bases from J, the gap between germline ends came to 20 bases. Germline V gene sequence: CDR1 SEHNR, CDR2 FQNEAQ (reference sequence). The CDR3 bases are TGTGCCAGCAGTTCGATGTTCGATGGAAAAGTGAACACTGAAGCTTTCTTT. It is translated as CASSSMFDGKVNTEAFF.

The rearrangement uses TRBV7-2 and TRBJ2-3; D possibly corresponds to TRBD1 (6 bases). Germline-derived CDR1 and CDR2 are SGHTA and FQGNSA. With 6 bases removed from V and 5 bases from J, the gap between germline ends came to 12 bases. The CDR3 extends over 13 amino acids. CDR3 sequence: CASRTGSEDTQYF. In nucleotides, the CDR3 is TGTGCCAGCAGGACAGGTTCCGAAGATACGCAGTATTTT.

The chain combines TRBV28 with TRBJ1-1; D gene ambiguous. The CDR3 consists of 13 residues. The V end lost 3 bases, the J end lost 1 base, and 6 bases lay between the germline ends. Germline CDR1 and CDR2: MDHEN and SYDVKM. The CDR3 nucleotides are TGTGCCAGCAGTTTGGACGGGAACACTGAAGCTTTCTTT. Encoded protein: CASSLDGNTEAFF.

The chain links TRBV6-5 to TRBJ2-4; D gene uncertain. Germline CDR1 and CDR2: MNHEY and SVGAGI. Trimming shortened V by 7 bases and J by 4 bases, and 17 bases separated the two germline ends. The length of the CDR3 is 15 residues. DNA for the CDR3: TGTGCCAGCAAAACACATAAGCGAATAAAAAACATTCAGTACTTC. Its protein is CASKTHKRIKNIQYF.

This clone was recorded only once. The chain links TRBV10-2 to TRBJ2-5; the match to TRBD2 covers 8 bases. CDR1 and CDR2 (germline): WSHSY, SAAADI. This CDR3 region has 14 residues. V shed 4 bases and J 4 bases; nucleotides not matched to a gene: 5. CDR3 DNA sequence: TGCGCCAGCAGTGGCGGGGGGATTTCAGAGACCCAGTACTTC. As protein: CASSGGGISETQYF.